The entry below gives a single T cell receptor beta chain sequence along with its context. The entry originates in a study of blood T cell repertoires in COVID-19. For the study at large: Samples came from the United States, Italy and Spain, spanning acute and convalescent COVID-19. PBMCs, B-cell-depleted T cells, or T cells provided the cDNA or gDNA that made up the material.

Sequenced by immunoSEQ multiplex PCR; TCRdb stores in-frame clones only, minus some. Of about 100,000 clones listed, about 90% are singletons. The CDR3 runs 13 residues. Trimming cost V 3 bases and J 7 bases, with 10 bases left between them. CDR1 and CDR2 (germline): SGHNT, YYREEE (reference sequence). Sequencing used peripheral blood. This clonotype originated in a man aged 25 to 40 in a cohort sampled during active COVID-19. This chain uses TRBV5-4 with TRBJ2-2; tentatively, D is TRBD1 (5 bases). The CDR3 DNA reads TGTGCCAGCAGCTCACAAGGGGTCGGGGAGCTGTTTTTT. This encodes CASSSQGVGELFF. Filled out from reference TRBV5-4 and TRBJ2-2, the complete variable domain reads ETGVTQSPTHLIKTRGQQVTLRCSSQSGHNTVSWYQQALGQGPQFIFQYYREEENGRGNFPPRFSGLQFPNYSSELNVNALELDDSALYLCASSSQGVGELFFGEGSRLTVL.